This T cell receptor beta chain was recorded in a study of T cell repertoires in cytomegalovirus infection. Study information: CMV infection together with matching HLA type was indicated by public TCR beta signatures.

This clonotype was counted only a few times. The antigen remains undetermined. TCRdb re-derived calls from the reads in MiXCR, one entry per CDR3 protein. This table has about 69,000 distinct CDR3 sequences, less than 30% appearing once. This CDR3 has 14 residues. Trimming took 5 bases from V and 5 from J, leaving 16 bases between them. Per germline, CDR1 SGHTA and CDR2 FQGTGA. This clonotype was obtained from a human donor in good health (CMV status not recorded). Some clones in this sample may be carry-over from other donors' samples. The chain carries TRBV7-3 and TRBJ2-7, with D perhaps TRBD1 (6 bases). Here the sequenced sample was CD8+ T cells from cultured PBMCs, taken from culture after CMV antigen stimulation. The CDR3 is CASSPHRDNNEQYF. The CDR3 DNA is TGTGCCAGCAGCCCACACCGGGACAATAACGAGCAGTACTTC. The whole variable domain, remainder taken from reference TRBV7-3 and TRBJ2-7, is GAGVSQTPSNKVTEKGKYVELRCDPISGHTALYWYRQSLGQGPEFLIYFQGTGAADDSGLPNDRFFAVRPEGSVSTLKIQRTERGDSAVYLCASSPHRDNNEQYFGPGTRLTVT.